One T cell receptor beta chain is described in this entry. This receptor's antigen is unknown. No base-level quality is on record; no much larger clone is a single base apart. This sample stems from a study of blood T cell repertoires in COVID-19 (dated by TCRdb to between 2020 and 2021). Study-level background: The collaborator samples originated in the United States, Italy and Spain and spanned the acute and convalescent phases of COVID-19. Samples came from the ongoing ImmuneRACE study (first 160 participants) plus 1,254 subjects from 6 global collaborators. Where available, HLA class I and class II types were obtained from metadata supplied by the sample provider rather than from assay-based typing. A freely available public database, intended as a resource for researchers studying the immune response to SARS-CoV-2, is where the repertoires were released. Deeply sampled blood TCRbeta repertoires from subjects exposed to, actively infected with, or recovered from COVID-19 were included in the dataset. The prospective study material was composed of cDNA or gDNA derived from T cells, B-cell-depleted T cells, or PBMCs. Nearly every sample came with metadata listing a de-identified subject ID, COVID-19 status, age in years and sex. General conclusions and limits of the study: The quantity of clinical and demographic metadata differed by source and by participant and was supplied without curation.

Collaborating institutions collected whole blood in K2EDTA tubes following their own protocols. For TCRbeta analysis, collaborators shipped samples as frozen whole blood, isolated PBMCs, or DNA extracted from either of those sample types. The immunoSEQ Assay, a bias-controlled multiplex PCR, was used to amplify TCRbeta CDR3 regions from genomic DNA. On the authors' methods: Within the assay, amplification of reference gene primers was used to estimate how many nucleated cells each sample contained. To quantify the absolute abundance of each unique TCRbeta CDR3 rearrangement, sequence reads were collapsed and filtered. For each sample, productive Simpson clonality was calculated as the square root of Simpson's diversity index across productive rearrangements. Imported from immuneACCESS, the table was reduced by TCRdb to in-frame sequences with V and J called. These copies leave out some clones; in studies compared against another copy, an unresolved V gene accounts for under half, and the cause of the remainder is not known. From that table come the V and J calls and clone size; the DNA was used to work out D and trimming. The sample yields 400,000 to 550,000 clones; roughly 90% were counted once. The top ten clonotypes cover around 4.4% of the sample.

CDR1 SQVTM and CDR2 ANQGSEA were looked up in the germline V gene. V is shortened by 6 bases, J by 2 bases, and the region joining them spans 6 bases. The CDR3 runs 11 residues from the cysteine to the phenylalanine. Only the CDR3 region is kept as DNA, spanning 33 bases read in frame from base 1. The V and J segments used are TRBV29-1 and TRBJ2-3, and TRBD2 may be the D gene, going by 5 matching bases. Sequencing was done on a sample of peripheral blood. The sequence was collected from a woman aged 30 to 39 with acute or convalescent COVID-19. CDR3 protein: CSVRDTDTQYF. The DNA reads as follows: TGCAGCGTCCGGGACACAGATACGCAGTATTTT.